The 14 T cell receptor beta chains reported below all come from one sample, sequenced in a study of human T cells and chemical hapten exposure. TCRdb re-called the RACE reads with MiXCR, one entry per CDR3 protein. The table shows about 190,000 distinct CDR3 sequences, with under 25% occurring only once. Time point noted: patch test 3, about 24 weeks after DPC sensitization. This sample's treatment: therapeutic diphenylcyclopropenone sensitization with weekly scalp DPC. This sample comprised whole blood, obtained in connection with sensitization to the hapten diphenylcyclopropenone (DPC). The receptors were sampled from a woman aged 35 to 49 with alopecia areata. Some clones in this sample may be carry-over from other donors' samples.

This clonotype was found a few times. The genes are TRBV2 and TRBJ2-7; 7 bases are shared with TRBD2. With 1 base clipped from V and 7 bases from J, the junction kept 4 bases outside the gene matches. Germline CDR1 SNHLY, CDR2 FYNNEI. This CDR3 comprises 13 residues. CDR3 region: CASSEELAIEQYF. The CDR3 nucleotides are TGTGCCAGCAGTGAAGAACTAGCGATAGAGCAGTACTTC.

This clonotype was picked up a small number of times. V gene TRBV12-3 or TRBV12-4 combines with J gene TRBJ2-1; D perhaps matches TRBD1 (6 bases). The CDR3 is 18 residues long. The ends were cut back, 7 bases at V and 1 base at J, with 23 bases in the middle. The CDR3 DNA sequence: TGTGCCAGCACCCGTACTTACAGCAGGGGCGGATCCTACAATGAGCAGTTCTTC. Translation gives CASTRTYSRGGSYNEQFF.

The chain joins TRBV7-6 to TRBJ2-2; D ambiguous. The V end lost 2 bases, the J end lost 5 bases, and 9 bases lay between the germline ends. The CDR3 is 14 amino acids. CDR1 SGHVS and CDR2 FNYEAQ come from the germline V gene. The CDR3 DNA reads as TGTGCCAGCAGCTTATCCACCGCAACCGGGGAGCTGTTTTTT. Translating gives CASSLSTATGELFF.

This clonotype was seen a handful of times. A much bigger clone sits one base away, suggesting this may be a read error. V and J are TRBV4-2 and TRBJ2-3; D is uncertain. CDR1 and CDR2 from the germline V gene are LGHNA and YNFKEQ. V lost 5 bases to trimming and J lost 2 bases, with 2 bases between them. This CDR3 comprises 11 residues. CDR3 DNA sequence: TGTGCCAGCAGCGTCACAGATACGCAGTATTTT. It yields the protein CASSVTDTQYF.

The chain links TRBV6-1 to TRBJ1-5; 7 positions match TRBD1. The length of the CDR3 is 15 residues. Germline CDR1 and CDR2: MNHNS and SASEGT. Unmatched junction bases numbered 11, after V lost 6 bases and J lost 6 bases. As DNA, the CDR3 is TGTGCCAGCAGAGGAGGCACAGGGGAGAGTCAGCCCCAGCATTTT. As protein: CASRGGTGESQPQHF.

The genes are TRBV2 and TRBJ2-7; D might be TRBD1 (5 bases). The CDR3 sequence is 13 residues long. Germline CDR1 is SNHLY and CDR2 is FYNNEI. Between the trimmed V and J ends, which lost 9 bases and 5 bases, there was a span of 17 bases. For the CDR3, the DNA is TGTGCCAGAGAATACCCAGGGTATGACGAGCAGTACTTC. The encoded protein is CAREYPGYDEQYF.

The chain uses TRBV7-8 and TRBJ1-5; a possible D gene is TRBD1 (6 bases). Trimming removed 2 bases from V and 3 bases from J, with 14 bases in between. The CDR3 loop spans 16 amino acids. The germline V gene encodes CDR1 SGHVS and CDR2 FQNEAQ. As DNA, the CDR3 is TGTGCCAGCAGCTTAAGATCAGGGGTTTACAATCAGCCCCAGCATTTT. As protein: CASSLRSGVYNQPQHF.

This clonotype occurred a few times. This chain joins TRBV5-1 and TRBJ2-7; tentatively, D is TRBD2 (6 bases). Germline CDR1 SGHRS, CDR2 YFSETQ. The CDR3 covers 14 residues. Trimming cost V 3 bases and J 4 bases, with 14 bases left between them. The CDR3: CASSSGDSRYEQYF. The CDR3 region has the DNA TGCGCCAGCAGCTCCGGGGACTCCAGATACGAGCAGTACTTC.

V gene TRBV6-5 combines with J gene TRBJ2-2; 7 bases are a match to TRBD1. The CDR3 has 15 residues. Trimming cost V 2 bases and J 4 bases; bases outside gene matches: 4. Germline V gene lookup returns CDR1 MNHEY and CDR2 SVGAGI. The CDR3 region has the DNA TGTGCCAGCAGTTACAGGGGGCGAGGCACCGGGGAGCTGTTTTTT. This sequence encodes CASSYRGRGTGELFF.

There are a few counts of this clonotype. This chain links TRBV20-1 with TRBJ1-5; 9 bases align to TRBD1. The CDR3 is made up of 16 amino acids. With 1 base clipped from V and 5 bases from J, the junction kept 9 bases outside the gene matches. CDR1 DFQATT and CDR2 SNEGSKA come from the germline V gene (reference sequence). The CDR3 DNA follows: TGCAGTGCTAGAGGCTGGACAGGGGCCAAGGATCAGCCCCAGCATTTT. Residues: CSARGWTGAKDQPQHF.

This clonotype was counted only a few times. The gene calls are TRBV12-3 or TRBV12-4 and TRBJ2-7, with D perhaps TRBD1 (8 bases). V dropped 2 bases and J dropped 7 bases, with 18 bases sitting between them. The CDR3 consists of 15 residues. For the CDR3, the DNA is TGTGCCAGCAGTTTAAGAGCCAGCGGGACAGGAGAGCAGTACTTC. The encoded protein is CASSLRASGTGEQYF.

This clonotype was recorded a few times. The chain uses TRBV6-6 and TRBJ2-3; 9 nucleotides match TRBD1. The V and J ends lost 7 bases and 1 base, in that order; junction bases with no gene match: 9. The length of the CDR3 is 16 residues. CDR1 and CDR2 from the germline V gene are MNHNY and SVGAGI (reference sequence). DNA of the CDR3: TGTGCCAGCACCCTGACAGGGGGTGAGGGCACAGATACGCAGTATTTT. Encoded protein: CASTLTGGEGTDTQYF.

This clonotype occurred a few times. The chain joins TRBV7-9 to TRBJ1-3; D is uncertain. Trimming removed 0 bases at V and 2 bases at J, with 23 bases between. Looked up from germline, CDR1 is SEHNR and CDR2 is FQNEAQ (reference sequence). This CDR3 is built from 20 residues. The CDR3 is CASSLAGSVYRMMTGNTIYF. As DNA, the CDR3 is TGTGCCAGCAGCTTAGCGGGGTCAGTTTATAGGATGATGACTGGAAACACCATATATTTT.

CDR3 DNA sequence: TGTGCCAGCAGTTTCCACGGGACTTGGAGTGAGCAGTTCTTC. Protein sequence: CASSFHGTWSEQFF. V is TRBV6-5 and J is TRBJ2-1; D possibly corresponds to TRBD2 (6 bases). Looked up from germline, CDR1 is MNHEY and CDR2 is SVGAGI. CDR3 size: 14 residues. Trimming left V 4 bases short and J 9 bases short, with 16 bases between.